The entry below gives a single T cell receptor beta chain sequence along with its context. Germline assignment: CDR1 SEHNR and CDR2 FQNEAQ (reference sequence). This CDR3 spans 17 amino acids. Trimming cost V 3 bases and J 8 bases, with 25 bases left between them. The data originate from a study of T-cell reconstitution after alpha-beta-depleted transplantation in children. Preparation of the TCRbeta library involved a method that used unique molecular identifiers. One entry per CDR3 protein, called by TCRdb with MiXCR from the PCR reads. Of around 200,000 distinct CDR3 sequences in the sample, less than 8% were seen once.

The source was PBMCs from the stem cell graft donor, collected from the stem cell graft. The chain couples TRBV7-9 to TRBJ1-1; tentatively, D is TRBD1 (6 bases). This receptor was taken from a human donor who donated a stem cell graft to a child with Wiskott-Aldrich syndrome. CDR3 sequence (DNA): TGTGCCAGCAGCTTCCCTCCGGGACAAGTAGCGTATGAAGAAGCTTTCTTT. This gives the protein CASSFPPGQVAYEEAFF. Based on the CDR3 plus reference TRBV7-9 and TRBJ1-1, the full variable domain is DTGVSQNPRHKITKRGQNVTFRCDPISEHNRLYWYRQTLGQGPEFLTYFQNEAQLEKSRLLSDRFSAERPKGSFSTLEIQRTEQGDSAMYLCASSFPPGQVAYEEAFFGQGTRLTVV.